One sample yielded the 24 T cell receptor beta chains listed below, sequenced in a study of OX40 agonist ivuxolimab in advanced cancers. The repertoire was sequenced with immunoSEQ multiplex PCR; TCRdb's copy has only in-frame clones and lacks some. Here the sample spans around 21,000 clones, 83% being singletons. The starting material was CD4+ or CD8+ T cells sorted from blood, obtained in a trial of the OX40 agonist ivuxolimab. These TCRs come from an adult with an advanced solid tumor such as melanoma, head and neck, liver or kidney cancer.

This sequence joins TRBV27 and TRBJ2-3; D might be TRBD1 or TRBD2, each matching 5 bases. The germline gives CDR1 MNHEY, CDR2 SMNVEV (reference sequence). V was shortened by 8 bases and J by 1 base, with 13 bases between the two germline ends. The length of the CDR3 is 14 residues. The CDR3 loop is CASGTLAGTDTQYF. The CDR3 bases are TGTGCCAGCGGGACCCTCGCCGGCACAGATACGCAGTATTTT.

This clone was counted a single time. The chain uses TRBV29-1 and TRBJ2-5, with 8 bases matching TRBD2. V was clipped by 3 bases and J by 3 bases; unmatched bases: 9. This CDR3 is 15 amino acids long. Per the germline V gene, CDR1 is SQVTM and CDR2 is ANQGSEA. The CDR3 bases are TGCAGCGTTGATAGCGGGACCTATAGGGAAGAGACCCAGTACTTC. Amino acids: CSVDSGTYREETQYF.

V usage is TRBV9 and J usage is TRBJ2-3, with 13 nucleotides matching TRBD2. V trimming: 3 bases; J trimming: 6 bases; junction bases outside the gene matches: 10. This CDR3 is 17 amino acids long. The germline CDR1 and CDR2 sequences are SGDLS and YYNGEE. CDR3 coding DNA: TGTGCCAGCAGCGCCGGACTAGCGGGAGCGGTCCCCGATACGCAGTATTTT. Translation: CASSAGLAGAVPDTQYF.

The chain couples TRBV2 to TRBJ2-1, with 13 bases that match TRBD2. The CDR3 has 15 amino acids. J lost 8 bases, V lost 10 bases, and 11 bases had no gene match. Germline-derived CDR1 and CDR2 are SNHLY and FYNNEI. CDR3: CATNSGLAGRDEQFF. The CDR3 DNA reads TGTGCCACCAACTCGGGACTAGCGGGGCGGGATGAGCAGTTCTTC. Based on the CDR3 plus reference TRBV2 and TRBJ2-1, the full variable domain is EPEVTQTPSHQVTQMGQEVILRCVPISNHLYFYWYRQILGQKVEFLVSFYNNEISEKSEIFDDQFSVERPDGSNFTLKIRSTKLEDSAMYFCATNSGLAGRDEQFFGPGTRLTVL.

The V and J genes are TRBV10-3 and TRBJ2-7, with TRBD1 as a possible D gene (6 bases). Germline CDR1 is ENHRY and CDR2 is SYGVKD. Trimming shortened V by 4 bases and J by 4 bases, and 11 bases separated the two germline ends. This CDR3 comprises 13 residues. The CDR3, as DNA: TGTGCCATCAGTGCGAAACAGGGATACGAGCAGTACTTC. It encodes CAISAKQGYEQYF.

This clone has just one count. This rearrangement joins TRBV18 to TRBJ2-3; TRBD2 agrees at 8 bases. Trimming at V came to 2 bases and at J to 4 bases, leaving 8 bases not matched to a gene. The CDR3 extends over 16 amino acids. In germline, CDR1 is KGHSH, CDR2 LQKENI. CDR3 loop: CASSPARTSSPDTQYF. Written as DNA, the CDR3 is TGTGCCAGCTCACCAGCCCGGACTAGCTCCCCAGATACGCAGTATTTT. The variable domain in full, with the rest retrieved from reference TRBV18 and TRBJ2-3, is NAGVMQNPRHLVRRRGQEARLRCSPMKGHSHVYWYRQLPEEGLKFMVYLQKENIIDESGMPKERFSAEFPKEGPSILRIQQVVRGDSAAYFCASSPARTSSPDTQYFGPGTRLTVL.

This chain uses TRBV11-2 with TRBJ2-7; D call uncertain. Germline assignment: CDR1 SGHAT and CDR2 FQNNGV. CDR3 length equals 15 residues. V gave up 0 bases and J gave up 7 bases, with 16 bases separating them. The chain's CDR3 is CASSLDLGQVREQYF. In DNA, the CDR3 is TGTGCCAGCAGCTTAGATCTGGGTCAGGTGCGTGAGCAGTACTTC.

This sequence joins TRBV2 and TRBJ2-7; D is tentatively TRBD1 or TRBD2 (5 bases each). Germline V lookup: CDR1 SNHLY, CDR2 FYNNEI. This CDR3 has 13 amino acids. Trimming stripped 7 bases from V and 0 bases from J, with 10 bases between. The CDR3 spells CASKGTDSYEQYF. CDR3 nucleotide sequence: TGTGCCAGCAAAGGGACGGACTCCTACGAGCAGTACTTC.

This rearrangement joins TRBV11-2 to TRBJ2-3; 8 bases fit TRBD2. V gave up 1 base and J gave up 0 bases; unmatched junction bases: 6. There are 17 residues in the CDR3. Germline V gene lookup returns CDR1 SGHAT and CDR2 FQNNGV. The CDR3 sequence is CASSLVSGGGSTDTQYF. The CDR3, as DNA: TGTGCCAGCAGCTTAGTTTCAGGCGGGGGGAGCACAGATACGCAGTATTTT.

The J gene is TRBJ2-1, the V gene TRBV5-1, with 10 bases fitting TRBD2. The germline gives CDR1 SGHRS, CDR2 YFSETQ. V lost 2 bases, J lost 10 bases, and 9 bases stayed unmatched. The CDR3 loop spans 15 amino acids. The CDR3 DNA sequence: TGCGCCAGCAGCTTTGACACTAGCGGGGTGACGGAGCAGTTCTTC. This encodes CASSFDTSGVTEQFF.

V and J are TRBV9 and TRBJ2-1; D is unclear. The germline V and J ends were trimmed by 2 bases and 6 bases, with 6 bases remaining between them. CDR1 and CDR2 from the germline V gene are SGDLS and YYNGEE. This CDR3 region has 12 residues. CDR3 in amino acids: CASSVGPNEQFF. CDR3 nucleotide sequence: TGTGCCAGCAGCGTCGGACCCAATGAGCAGTTCTTC.

This CDR3 is CASSFLAGGYEQYF. CDR3 nucleotide sequence: TGTGCCAGCAGTTTCCTAGCGGGGGGTTACGAGCAGTACTTC. The chain carries TRBV6-5 and TRBJ2-7, with 11 positions matching TRBD2. The CDR3 is 14 residues long. V was clipped by 4 bases and J by 4 bases; unmatched bases: 3. Germline V gene sequence: CDR1 MNHEY, CDR2 SVGAGI.

The V call is TRBV28, the J call TRBJ2-7; D unresolved. The CDR3 contains 11 residues. CDR1 and CDR2 (germline): MDHEN, SYDVKM. With 6 bases removed from V and 4 bases from J, the gap between germline ends came to 7 bases. The CDR3 nucleotides are TGTGCCAGCAGGTCCGAGTACGAGCAGTACTTC. It specifies CASRSEYEQYF.

This chain joins TRBV7-9 and TRBJ1-3; weak D call: TRBD1 (5 bases). The CDR3 is made up of 17 amino acids. Deletions cut 4 bases from V and 1 base from J, with 17 bases between. From germline, CDR1 is SEHNR and CDR2 FQNEAQ (reference sequence). The CDR3 sequence: CASSSGGGVLSGNTIYF. CDR3 bases: TGTGCCAGCAGCTCTGGTGGGGGAGTTTTGTCTGGAAACACCATATATTTT.

This clone was detected only once. The J gene is TRBJ1-1, the V gene TRBV11-2; D is possibly TRBD1 (5 bases). CDR1 SGHAT and CDR2 FQNNGV come from the germline V gene. The CDR3 length is 14 residues. Trimming removed 1 base from V and 4 bases from J, with 10 bases in between. CDR3 residues: CASSLAGPFTEAFF. The CDR3 bases are TGTGCCAGCAGCTTAGCGGGGCCATTCACTGAAGCTTTCTTT.

This clone appeared a single time. The chain is built from TRBV2 and TRBJ2-6, with D possibly being TRBD2 (6 bases). The CDR3 is made up of 17 amino acids. V was pared by 4 bases and J by 0 bases, with 13 bases between. The germline gives CDR1 SNHLY, CDR2 FYNNEI. In DNA, the CDR3 is TGTGCCAGCAGTGGGGGACGGGAGAGCTCTGGGGCCAACGTCCTGACTTTC. It yields the protein CASSGGRESSGANVLTF.

The CDR3 DNA is TGTGCCAGCAGTGAAGCGAGGGAGAATACGCAGTATTTT. Translation: CASSEARENTQYF. The chain recombines TRBV2 with TRBJ2-3, with D perhaps matching TRBD2 (5 bases). There are 13 residues in the CDR3. V lost 0 bases, J lost 7 bases, and 8 bases lay in between. Germline lookup yields CDR1 SNHLY and CDR2 FYNNEI.

The chain employs TRBV6-5 and TRBJ2-1; perhaps TRBD1 as D (6 bases). This CDR3 is built from 15 residues. Germline values: CDR1 MNHEY, CDR2 SVGAGI. V was trimmed by 6 bases and J by 4 bases, leaving 16 bases between them. The CDR3: CASRYRAWGYNEQFF. Here the CDR3 DNA reads TGTGCCAGCAGGTACAGGGCCTGGGGGTACAATGAGCAGTTCTTC.

The chain couples TRBV6-1 to TRBJ1-3, with D perhaps TRBD1 (5 bases). V was trimmed by 6 bases and J by 2 bases, leaving 11 bases between them. The germline V gene has CDR1 MNHNS and CDR2 SASEGT. The CDR3 length is 14 residues. CDR3 nucleotides: TGTGCCAGCAGCCGGAGGGGTGCTGGAAACACCATATATTTT. The encoded protein is CASSRRGAGNTIYF.

The V and J genes are TRBV19 and TRBJ1-5; unclear D gene. This CDR3 has 15 amino acids. V dropped 3 bases and J dropped 1 base, with 10 bases sitting between them. Germline V gives CDR1 LNHDA, CDR2 SQIVND (reference sequence). CDR3 bases: TGTGCCAGTAGTATCACGGCAGGAAGCAATCAGCCCCAGCATTTT. Encoded protein: CASSITAGSNQPQHF.

This chain connects TRBV18 to TRBJ2-7; 9 nucleotides match TRBD2. Trimming took 2 bases from V and 1 from J; bases not matched to a gene: 6. This CDR3 is 16 amino acids long. CDR1 and CDR2 from the germline V gene are KGHSH and LQKENI. CDR3 region: CASSPSLAGGSYEQYF. The CDR3 DNA follows: TGTGCCAGCTCACCATCCTTGGCGGGAGGGTCCTACGAGCAGTACTTC.

This clone was seen only a few times. V gene TRBV11-2 combines with J gene TRBJ2-7, with TRBD2 identical over 8 bases. This CDR3 has 16 amino acids. CDR1 is SGHAT and CDR2 is FQNNGV in the germline V gene. V was pared by 0 bases and J by 3 bases, with 7 bases of the junction left unmatched. The CDR3 reads CASSLDARGGNYEQYF. CDR3 coding DNA: TGTGCCAGCAGCTTAGACGCCCGGGGGGGAAACTACGAGCAGTACTTC.

The chain carries TRBV4-1 and TRBJ2-5; 12 bases are shared with TRBD2. J was trimmed by 0 bases and V by 1 base; bases with no gene match: 9. The CDR3 is 19 residues long. CDR1 is MGHRA, CDR2 YSYEKL, per germline. The CDR3 coding sequence is TGCGCCAGCAGCCAAGTGCCCAGCGGGACTAGCGGGTACCAAGAGACCCAGTACTTC. Translating it yields CASSQVPSGTSGYQETQYF.

The chain has TRBV7-2 and TRBJ1-4; a possible D gene is TRBD1 (6 bases). CDR3 length: 15 amino acids. Per the germline V gene, CDR1 is SGHTA and CDR2 is FQGNSA. Trimming removed 2 bases at V and 3 bases at J, with 10 bases between. As DNA, the CDR3 is TGTGCCAGCAGCTTACGAGGACAGCCTAATGAAAAACTGTTTTTT. Protein sequence: CASSLRGQPNEKLFF. Using reference TRBV7-2 and TRBJ1-4 for the parts outside the CDR3, the full variable domain is GAGVSQSPSNKVTEKGKDVELRCDPISGHTALYWYRQSLGQGLEFLIYFQGNSAPDKSGLPSDRFSAERTGGSVSTLTIQRTQQEDSAVYLCASSLRGQPNEKLFFGSGTQLSVL.